This entry describes one T cell receptor beta chain. This clone came up many times. Its target antigen remains unknown. Nothing much larger sits one base from this clone, and base qualities are not available. None of the patients had been given any treatment before thyroid surgery. Using T-cell receptor beta sequencing, the researchers looked back retrospectively at clinical samples from patients, gathered between about 2011 and 2018. The data originate from a study of metastatic and nonmetastatic thyroid tumors (dated by TCRdb to the early 2020s). With respect to the entire study: Repertoires were compared across peripheral blood and tumor or nodule tissue samples from malignant and benign thyroid patients. Points the paper makes about the study in general: In both blood and tumor samples, malignant tumors were reported to have significantly higher TCR beta diversity than benign nodules.

The CDR3 sequence holds 14 residues, the cysteine and phenylalanine included. Solely the CDR3 DNA is kept, with 42 bases framed from the first base. V trim: 5 bases; J trim: 10 bases; unmatched bases: 13. CDR1 DFQATT and CDR2 SNEGSKA were looked up in the germline V gene (reference sequence). Library prep was done by PCR. The instrument was an Illumina HiSeq 4000. The TCR beta-chain CDR3 region of each patient was profiled by high-throughput sequencing. As for how the authors treated the data: The researchers built a classifier to tell apart papillary thyroid cancer patients with distant metastasis, based on CDR3 differences among clinicopathological groups. To measure repertoire diversity the researchers used the Shannon index, while the Morisita-Horn index served to gauge how similar the tumor and blood repertoires were. TCRdb passed the public sequencing reads through fastp at Q25 and MiXCR, retaining productive beta sequences. The V and J calls were not made by the authors but by TCRdb's processing. In all, the sample holds 15,000 to 20,000 clones, and 21% of those were seen once. In total, the top ten clones hold about 15% of the sample.

The receptor was derived from a female donor with papillary thyroid cancer or a benign thyroid nodule (not recorded which). Some clones in this sample may be carry-over from other donors' samples. The V and J segments used are TRBV20-1 and TRBJ1-4; 7 bases in the junction line up with TRBD1. Sequenced: tumor tissue. The DNA is as follows: TGCAGTGCTCCCGTCAGGGGGACCCCTGGAAAACTGTTTTTT. This yields the protein CSAPVRGTPGKLFF.